These 18 T cell receptor beta chains share one sample of origin, sequenced in a study of CD8 T cells in ankylosing spondylitis. Findings and limits, study-wide: It appeared that ankylosing spondylitis blood was characterized by a TCR beta motif of several highly homologous variants.

These TCRs' antigens remain unknown. TCRdb independently ran MiXCR on the 5' RACE reads; one entry per CDR3 protein. Here the sample spans 450,000 to 550,000 distinct CDR3 sequences, under 5.5% being singletons. Sequencing was done on a sample of blood, either unsorted or a sorted T cell fraction (not recorded which). These receptors came from a male donor with ankylosing spondylitis.

Remarks on this clonotype: This may stem from a read error, because a much larger clone lies one nucleotide away. The conserved phenylalanine or tryptophan is not found at the CDR3 terminus, so this likely reflects a read error. The rearrangement joins TRBV5-1 to TRBJ1-3, with a weak D call TRBD1 (5 bases). The V end was cut by 3 bases, the J end by 0 bases, with 13 bases between. The CDR3 covers 16 residues. Looked up from germline, CDR1 is SGHRS and CDR2 is YFSETQ. The chain's CDR3 is CASSSSSGHSGNTIYL. DNA of the CDR3: TGCGCCAGCAGCTCAAGCTCCGGACACTCTGGAAACACCATATATCTT.

This clonotype was seen at least ten times. The chain links TRBV15 to TRBJ1-5, with TRBD1 matching over 9 bases. V was clipped by 3 bases and J by 5 bases; unmatched bases: 5. The germline V gene has CDR1 LNHNV and CDR2 YYDKDF (reference sequence). This CDR3 comprises 15 residues. The CDR3 sequence is CATSSDRGMDQPQHF. In DNA, the CDR3 is TGTGCCACCAGCAGTGACAGGGGGATGGATCAGCCCCAGCATTTT.

The table lists this clonotype with many counts. The V call is TRBV20-1, the J call TRBJ2-6; tentative D call: TRBD1 (5 bases). The V gene lost 4 bases and the J gene lost 0 bases, with 16 bases spanning the gap. The CDR3 loop spans 17 amino acids. Looked up from germline, CDR1 is DFQATT and CDR2 is SNEGSKA (reference sequence). The CDR3 DNA reads TGCAGTGCTAAGGGGTCCGACCCTAGCTCTGGGGCCAACGTCCTGACTTTC. This translates into CSAKGSDPSSGANVLTF.

There are many counts of this clonotype. V usage is TRBV20-1 and J usage is TRBJ1-2; D unclear. The CDR3 is 15 residues long. Germline V gene sequence: CDR1 DFQATT, CDR2 SNEGSKA (reference sequence). V lost 3 bases and J 3 bases, leaving 17 bases between the germline ends. In DNA form, the CDR3 reads TGCAGTGCTAGCCCCCGGACTGGCGGGGACTATGGCTACACCTTC. It yields the protein CSASPRTGGDYGYTF.

This clonotype was detected many times. The chain joins TRBV28 to TRBJ1-5; D is ambiguous. CDR1 is MDHEN and CDR2 is SYDVKM in the germline V gene. V was trimmed by 5 bases and J by 16 bases, leaving 21 bases between them. CDR3 length: 13 amino acids. The CDR3 spells CASSLPTTLDQHF. In nucleotides, the CDR3 is TGTGCCAGCAGTCTCCCTACTACCCTAGATCAACATTTT. Based on the CDR3 plus reference TRBV28 and TRBJ1-5, the full variable domain is DVKVTQSSRYLVKRTGEKVFLECVQDMDHENMFWYRQDPGLGLRLIYFSYDVKMKEKGDIPEGYSVSREKKERFSLILESASTNQTSMYLCASSLPTTLDQHFGDGTRLSIL.

This clonotype came up many times. The chain links TRBV20-1 to TRBJ1-1; 8 positions agree with TRBD1. Trimming at V came to 5 bases and at J to 5 bases, leaving 4 bases not matched to a gene. Germline CDR1 and CDR2: DFQATT and SNEGSKA (reference sequence). The CDR3 extends over 12 amino acids. CDR3 in DNA: TGCAGTGCTCGGACAGGGCGGACTGAAGCTTTCTTT. It specifies CSARTGRTEAFF.

In this sample, this clonotype turned up many times. V and J are TRBV7-9 and TRBJ2-1, with D possibly matching TRBD2 (6 bases). The CDR3 loop spans 13 amino acids. The germline V gene has CDR1 SEHNR and CDR2 FQNEAQ (reference sequence). Trimming took off 4 bases at V and 6 bases at J, with 10 bases between the two ends. This CDR3 is CASSSTRSNEQFF. The CDR3 nucleotides are TGTGCCAGCAGCTCGACTAGATCCAATGAGCAGTTCTTC.

This clonotype has a count of ten or more. The CDR3 region has the DNA TGTGCCAGCAGTTTACAGGGTGGGGGTTCACCCCTCCACTTT. Translating gives CASSLQGGGSPLHF. The V gene is TRBV28, the J gene TRBJ1-6; possible D gene TRBD1, 5 bases. The CDR3 spans 14 residues. The ends were cut back, 2 bases at V and 9 bases at J, with 11 bases in the middle. Germline V gene data show CDR1 as MDHEN and CDR2 as SYDVKM.

This clonotype has ten or more counts. The chain is built from TRBV6-2 or TRBV6-3 and TRBJ2-3; D possibly matches TRBD1 or TRBD2 (5 bases each). The V gene lost 1 base and the J gene lost 1 base, with 6 bases spanning the gap. The CDR3 is 14 amino acids. Germline CDR1 is MNHEY and CDR2 is SVGEGT. CDR3 in DNA: TGTGCCAGCAGTTACTTGGGGGGCACAGATACGCAGTATTTT. It codes for CASSYLGGTDTQYF.

This clonotype was counted at least ten times. V gene TRBV7-2 combines with J gene TRBJ1-1; D unresolved. CDR3 length: 14 amino acids. The germline V gene has CDR1 SGHTA and CDR2 FQGNSA. V lost 5 bases, J lost 1 base, and 11 bases lay in between. CDR3 sequence: CASSLDNPNTEAFF. The CDR3 DNA is TGTGCCAGCAGCCTTGACAACCCGAACACTGAAGCTTTCTTT.

The rearrangement links TRBV24-1 to TRBJ2-2; 10 nucleotides align to TRBD1. V was clipped by 9 bases and J by 4 bases; unmatched bases: 4. The CDR3 covers 14 residues. CDR1 and CDR2 from the germline V gene are KGHDR and SFDVKD. CDR3 sequence reads: CATSGTGVTGELFF. CDR3 coding DNA: TGTGCCACCTCCGGGACAGGGGTCACCGGGGAGCTGTTTTTT.

This clonotype has ten or more counts. This chain's CDR3 is CASRAGGVGYTF. As DNA, the CDR3 is TGCGCCAGCAGGGCAGGGGGCGTCGGCTACACCTTC. The chain employs TRBV5-1 and TRBJ1-2, with TRBD1 matching 8 bases. Per germline, CDR1 SGHRS and CDR2 YFSETQ. After removal of 5 bases from V and 8 bases from J, the junction contained 5 bases not matched to a gene. The CDR3 length is 12 residues.

This clonotype showed up many times. The V gene is TRBV7-9, the J gene TRBJ2-4, with D unclear. The CDR3 has 12 amino acids. Per the germline V gene, CDR1 is SEHNR and CDR2 is FQNEAQ (reference sequence). V lost 4 bases to trimming and J lost 5 bases, with 6 bases between them. The CDR3 DNA reads TGTGCCAGCAGCTCGTCCCAAAACATTCAGTACTTC. This encodes CASSSSQNIQYF. The whole variable domain, filled in from reference TRBV7-9 and TRBJ2-4, reads DTGVSQNPRHKITKRGQNVTFRCDPISEHNRLYWYRQTLGQGPEFLTYFQNEAQLEKSRLLSDRFSAERPKGSFSTLEIQRTEQGDSAMYLCASSSSQNIQYFGAGTRLSVL.

This clonotype was seen ten or more times. This rearrangement joins TRBV7-2 to TRBJ2-7; no clear D. Germline lookup yields CDR1 SGHTA and CDR2 FQGNSA. This CDR3 spans 16 amino acids. Between the trimmed V and J ends, which lost 3 bases and 0 bases, there was a span of 15 bases. DNA of the CDR3: TGTGCCAGCAGCTTCTCCAGGCAATTAAGCTCCTACGAGCAGTACTTC. Encoded protein: CASSFSRQLSSYEQYF.

This clonotype was seen ten or more times. The chain employs TRBV5-1 and TRBJ1-2; D perhaps matches TRBD1 (6 bases). The germline CDR1 and CDR2 sequences are SGHRS and YFSETQ. V gave up 4 bases and J gave up 7 bases, with 17 bases separating them. The CDR3 runs 14 residues. CDR3: CASSKMDRSSGYTF. In nucleotides, the CDR3 is TGCGCCAGCAGCAAGATGGACAGAAGTAGTGGCTACACCTTC. The variable domain in full, completed from reference TRBV5-1 and TRBJ1-2, reads KAGVTQTPRYLIKTRGQQVTLSCSPISGHRSVSWYQQTPGQGLQFLFEYFSETQRNKGNFPGRFSGRQFSNSRSEMNVSTLELGDSALYLCASSKMDRSSGYTFGSGTRLTVV.

This clonotype was counted many times. This chain connects TRBV20-1 to TRBJ1-1; 8 bases match TRBD1. Germline loops: CDR1 DFQATT, CDR2 SNEGSKA (reference sequence). J was trimmed by 0 bases and V by 7 bases; bases with no gene match: 7. CDR3 length: 14 amino acids. CDR3 sequence: CSEKQGGMNTEAFF. CDR3 DNA: TGCAGTGAGAAACAGGGGGGGATGAACACTGAAGCTTTCTTT.

This clonotype has only a few counts. The chain uses TRBV2 and TRBJ2-3; 9 nucleotides line up with TRBD2. The germline CDR1 and CDR2 sequences are SNHLY and FYNNEI. J was trimmed by 4 bases and V by 2 bases; bases with no gene match: 13. CDR3 length: 18 residues. The CDR3 DNA reads TGTGCCAGCAGTGAAACGTACTTAGCGGGAGAGCACCCAGATACGCAGTATTTT. Its protein product is CASSETYLAGEHPDTQYF.

This clonotype was detected ten times or more. The rearrangement joins TRBV5-1 to TRBJ1-4; TRBD1 matches 7 bases. V was clipped by 4 bases and J by 0 bases; unmatched bases: 12. CDR3 length: 18 amino acids. Germline CDR1 and CDR2: SGHRS and YFSETQ. CDR3 sequence reads: CASSLLPPGQPTNEKLFF. The CDR3 coding sequence is TGCGCCAGCAGCCTATTACCCCCGGGACAGCCAACTAATGAAAAACTGTTTTTT.